This TCR beta chain derives from a study of CD8+CD57+ T cells in acquired aplastic anemia. The overall study: An average of roughly 2.9 ug of DNA was obtained from sorted CD4+ and CD8+ cells.

Genomic DNA, serving as template, underwent TCR beta VDJ and CDR3 profiling. TCRdb used MiXCR to reprocess the reads, holding one entry per CDR3 protein. This sample yields around 250,000 distinct CDR3 sequences, of which less than 85% are seen a single time; 40% to 50% belongs to the top ten. Study-level results: Common to patients and controls were 25 to 30 CD8+ CDR3 sequences. The study found no significant CD8+ Simpson's diversity difference between patients and controls.

By flow cytometry, patients selected for sequencing had shown an expansion of CD8+CD57+ cells. With respect to this clonotype: What it binds is not known.

Sequencing input: sorted CD4+, CD8+, or CD8+CD57+ T cells (not recorded which) from PBMCs. The clonotype originates from a human donor with aplastic anemia.

The CDR3 DNA sequence: TGTGCCACCAGCAGGACAGTCGCTAATGAAAAACTGTTTTTT. Translation gives CATSRTVANEKLFF. V usage is TRBV15 and J usage is TRBJ1-4, with D maybe TRBD1 (5 bases). CDR1 is LNHNV, CDR2 YYDKDF, per germline (reference sequence). CDR3 size: 14 residues. Trimming removed 3 bases from V and 3 bases from J, with 8 bases in between. The full variable domain, in which reference TRBV15 and TRBJ1-4 provide the parts outside the CDR3, is DAMVIQNPRYQVTQFGKPVTLSCSQTLNHNVMYWYQQKSSQAPKLLFHYYDKDFNNEADTPDNFQSRRPNTSFCFLDIRSPGLGDTAMYLCATSRTVANEKLFFGSGTQLSVL.